This T cell receptor beta chain was sequenced during a study of cytomegalovirus exposure and HLA in healthy donors. The study ran its PCR with 60 Vbeta and 13 Jbeta primers. The protocol was immunoSEQ multiplex PCR, while the TCRdb copy is restricted to in-frame clones and leaves out a portion. In the table there are fewer than 100,000 clones, over 65% of which are singletons. General study results and limits: The investigators catalogued some 150 TCR beta chains as cytomegalovirus-associated.

Germline CDR1 MNHEY, CDR2 SMNVEV (reference sequence). V lost 2 bases and J lost 7; bases outside the gene matches: 2. The CDR3 length is 14 residues. Concerning this clone: The target antigen is unknown.

This receptor was obtained from a man aged 40-49 years in good health and CMV-seronegative. The sample taken for sequencing was PBMCs. The V call is TRBV27, the J call TRBJ1-6; 7 nucleotides agree with TRBD1. The CDR3 coding sequence is TGTGCCAGCAGTTTACCGGGACAGAATTCACCCCTCCACTTT. Translation gives CASSLPGQNSPLHF.